This TCR beta chain was obtained from a study of T cell responses to AZD1222 COVID-19 vaccine. Findings and limits, study-wide: Spike-specific TCR breadth and depth both grew after two AZD1222 doses. It should be noted that donors were predominantly white British and more often female, and clonal diversity was possibly underestimated.

V was pared by 1 base and J by 4 bases, with 14 bases between. The germline V gene encodes CDR1 LNHDA and CDR2 SQIVND (reference sequence). This CDR3 has 15 amino acids. As concerns this clone: Its matching antigen is unknown.

Assay used: immunoSEQ multiplex PCR; TCRdb lists only in-frame clones, some missing. The profile shows tens of thousands of clones, about 87% of them singletons. The specimen was peripheral blood, collected on day 0 of AZD1222 vaccination. The sequence was collected from an adult in good health. The V gene is TRBV19, the J gene TRBJ2-7; D possibly corresponds to TRBD2 (6 bases). This CDR3 is CASSIGDSILYEQYF. CDR3 sequence (DNA): TGTGCCAGTAGTATAGGGGACTCGATACTATACGAGCAGTACTTC.